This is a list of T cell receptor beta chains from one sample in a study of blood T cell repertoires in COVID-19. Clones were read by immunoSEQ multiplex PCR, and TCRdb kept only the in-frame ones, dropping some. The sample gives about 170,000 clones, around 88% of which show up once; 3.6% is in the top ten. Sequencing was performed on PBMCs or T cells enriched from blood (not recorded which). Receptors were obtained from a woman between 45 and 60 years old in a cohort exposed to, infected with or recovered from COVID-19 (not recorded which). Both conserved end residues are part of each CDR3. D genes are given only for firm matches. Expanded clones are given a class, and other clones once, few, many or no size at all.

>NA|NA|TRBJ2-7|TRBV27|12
TGTGCCAGCAGTCCTAACTCCTACGAGCAGTACTTC
CASSPNSYEQYF
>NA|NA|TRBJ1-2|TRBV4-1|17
TGCGCCAGCAGCCAAACCCGGGACAAAAATTATGAAGGGGGCTACACCTTC
CASSQTRDKNYEGGYTF
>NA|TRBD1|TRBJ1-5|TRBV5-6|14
TGTGCCAGCAGCTTGGGACAGGGGCGTCAGCCCCAGCATTTT
CASSLGQGRQPQHF
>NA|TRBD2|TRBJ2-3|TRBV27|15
TGTGCCAGCAGCGCCTCTAGCGGCGTCACAGATACGCAGTATTTT
CASSASSGVTDTQYF
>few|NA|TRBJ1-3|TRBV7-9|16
TGTGCCAGCAGCCGGACGGACAGCAGCTCTGGAAACACCATATATTTT
CASSRTDSSSGNTIYF
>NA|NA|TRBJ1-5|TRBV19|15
TGTGCCAGTAGTATGGCCGCAGAGGGCAATCAGCCCCAGCATTTT
CASSMAAEGNQPQHF
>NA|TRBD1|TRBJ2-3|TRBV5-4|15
TGTGCCAGCAGCTTCGGACAGGGGATCACAGATACGCAGTATTTT
CASSFGQGITDTQYF
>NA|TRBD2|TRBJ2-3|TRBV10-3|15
TGTGCCATCACCGAGGGACTAGCGAGCACAGATACGCAGTATTTT
CAITEGLASTDTQYF
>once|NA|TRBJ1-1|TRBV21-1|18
TGTGCCAGCAGCAAAGGCGGTATACAGGTGAAAATGAACACTGAAGCTTTCTTT
CASSKGGIQVKMNTEAFF
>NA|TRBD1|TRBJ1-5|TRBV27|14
TGTGCCAGCAGTTTACAGGGGGACAATCAGCCCCAGCATTTT
CASSLQGDNQPQHF
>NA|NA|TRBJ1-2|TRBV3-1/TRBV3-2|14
TGTGCCAGCAGCCAAGGGCAGGGAAACTATGGCTACACCTTC
CASSQGQGNYGYTF
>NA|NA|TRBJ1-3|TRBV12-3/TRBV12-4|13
TGTGCCAGCACCCTAGGACACCTAAACACCATATATTTT
CASTLGHLNTIYF
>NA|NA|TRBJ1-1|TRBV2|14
TGTGCCAGCAGTGGACTAACAGGGCTGGCTCGAGCTTTCTTT
CASSGLTGLARAFF
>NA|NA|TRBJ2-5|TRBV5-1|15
TGCGCCAGCAGCTCCCCAGGAGCGGGTTTTGAGACCCAGTACTTC
CASSSPGAGFETQYF
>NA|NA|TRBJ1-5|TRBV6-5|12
TGTGCCAGCGGGGTACGGGAGCAGCCCCAGCATTTT
CASGVREQPQHF
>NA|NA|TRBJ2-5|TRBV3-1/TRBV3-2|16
TGTGCCAGCGGTCTCGCTAGAGGACAGTTCCAAGAGACCCAGTACTTC
CASGLARGQFQETQYF
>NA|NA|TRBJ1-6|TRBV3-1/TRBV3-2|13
TGTGCCAGCAGCCAAGATCCGGGATCACCCCTCCACTTT
CASSQDPGSPLHF